Listed below are T cell receptor beta chains from one sample, sequenced in a study of T cell clonotyping in hematopoietic cell transplantation. Using immunoSEQ multiplex PCR, the repertoire was profiled, and TCRdb retains in-frame clones only, with some absent. The sample lists about 10,000 clones, around 90% seen once, with more than 13% in the top ten. The sample in question was peripheral blood mononuclear cells, obtained before stem cell transplant. The receptors were gathered from a woman aged 50 to 65 with chronic myeloid leukemia. Some clones in this sample may be carry-over from other donors' samples. CDR3s leave out the opening cysteine and the closing phenylalanine or tryptophan.

TRBV28	TRBJ2-3	ASSWGRDTQY
TRBV30	TRBJ1-1	AWSVGRNTEAF
TRBV28	TRBJ2-7	ASRGTDTSYEQY
TRBV2	TRBJ2-7	ASTTFYEQY
TRBV6-1	TRBJ1-1	ASRGYLNTEAF
TRBV13	TRBJ2-1	ASSLAGGNEQF
TRBV19	TRBJ1-5	ASSIEEGLYQPQH
TRBV28	TRBJ1-2	ASSSSGAGWTVGYT
TRBV29-1	TRBJ1-2	SVEGGDTYGYT
TRBV7-3	TRBJ1-2	ASSSGQGARSTNYGYT
TRBV16	TRBJ2-2	ASSQRQGAGELF
TRBV10-1	TRBJ2-7	ASSGAGGNEQY
TRBV28	TRBJ1-1	ASSLIHPDPEAF
TRBV28	TRBJ1-2	ASSLVMGQGPHGYGYT
TRBV9	TRBJ2-1	ASSVVGDEQF
TRBV5-1	TRBJ2-7	ASSLAAGDYEQY
TRBV6-5	TRBJ1-5	ASSLHRGHNQPQH
TRBV5-4	TRBJ2-7	ASSLVGTAASEQY
TRBV6-6	TRBJ2-3	ASSYTRTGQY
TRBV2	TRBJ2-4	ASTPIAGGRVAKNIQY
TRBV7-9	TRBJ2-2	ASSLNSEYTGELF
TRBV2	TRBJ2-5	ASSVLAGEETQY
TRBV5-1	TRBJ2-7	ASSVDRATGYEQY
TRBV19	TRBJ1-5	ASSMGQGSNQPQH
TRBV6-5	TRBJ1-1	ASSYSKFDGYAEAF
TRBV7-3	TRBJ2-3	ASSFGTGGTDTQY
TRBV5-1	TRBJ2-1	ASSSGTPSYNEQF
TRBV25-1	TRBJ2-7	ASRTGGTYEQY
TRBV5-1	TRBJ2-5	ASSRGTAYQETQY
TRBV4-1	TRBJ2-3	ASSQRGTDTQY
TRBV7-8	TRBJ2-1	ASRYDRTMFFEQF
TRBV5-4	TRBJ2-7	ASSLVKQGGEQY
TRBV6-5	TRBJ1-5	ASSRGQGQPQH
TRBV27	TRBJ2-2	ASSSESGRVNTGELF
TRBV18	TRBJ2-7	ASSPFPGYEQY
TRBV30	TRBJ2-7	AWSDSYEQY
TRBV5-1	TRBJ1-1	ASSRQEGSGFEAF
TRBV2	TRBJ1-2	ASSPQGNYGYT
TRBV5-6	TRBJ1-4	ASSLALGVGEKLF
TRBV28	TRBJ1-2	ASSADRANYGYT
TRBV7-8	TRBJ2-7	ASSRAGTSVSYEQY
TRBV2	TRBJ2-3	ASSRGLAATDTQY
TRBV5-1	TRBJ2-1	ASSFPTGGRNYNEQF
TRBV14	TRBJ2-5	ASSRLAGGETQY
TRBV7-6	TRBJ2-3	ASSFFRDRGRLAGRPTDTQY
TRBV7-7	TRBJ2-5	ASSSWEGETQY
TRBV19	TRBJ2-3	ASTSTGADTQY
TRBV7-9	TRBJ1-4	ASSFLPGQKNEKLF
TRBV7-7	TRBJ2-1	ARRTRESPREQF
TRBV5-1	TRBJ2-7	ASSQGLATSYEQY
TRBV10-3	TRBJ2-3	AISESVQTDTQY